This TCR beta chain was found in a study of human T cells and chemical hapten exposure (dated by TCRdb to the early 2020s). Broadly, across the study: Libraries were pooled for sequencing, and per-sample TCR yields varied mainly because of small differences in library volumes within the pool. Each blood RNA sample was used to sequence both TCR alpha and TCR beta chains. In alopecia patients, the study followed how the peripheral blood TCR repertoire changed in vivo over primary and secondary sensitization to diphenylcyclopropenone (DPC), a hapten.

Library method: RACE. TCRdb shows the sequencer as NextSeq 500. During library preparation, unique molecular identifiers were attached to individual cDNA molecules so that TCRs could be counted in a quantitative, reproducible way. The original methods were these. The median number of TCRs per sample was some 100,000, ranging from about 23,224 to 690,600. The Decombinator software suite was used to annotate V, J and CDR3 in the TCR reads. For the PS versus PT1 abundance plots, all samples were subsampled to the same number of TCRs (28,000). TCRs were defined as expanded if absent before sensitization and observed at least eight times at the 2-week time point. TCRdb trimmed the raw reads at Q25, called clones with MiXCR and kept productive beta chains. Rows are unified per CDR3 protein, each entry keeping the most common DNA and genes. These V and J calls rely on TCRdb rather than the paper's analysis. Present in this sample are over 85,000 distinct CDR3 sequences, around 8.8% of which were seen just once. Jointly, the top ten make up about 3% of the sample.

The sample's time point label, decoded: healthy volunteer bleed at 2 weeks. Total RNA was extracted from unfractionated whole blood collected in Tempus Blood RNA tubes. About five healthy volunteers served as TCR sequencing controls and were bled at day 0, 2 weeks and 6 weeks. Including cysteine and phenylalanine, the CDR3 has 15 amino acids. Only CDR3 DNA is held: 45 bases, read in frame from base 1. V and J are truncated by 3 bases and 1 base respectively, leaving an intervening sequence of 10 bases. According to the germline V gene (reference sequence), CDR1 reads LNHDA and CDR2 reads SQIVND. Paper-wide results and their limitations: The number of TCRs above 1 in 1000 frequency did not change with DPC sensitization; there was no evidence of global repertoire structure alterations. Repeated subsampling changed both the strength of the expansion versus patch-test correlation and the threshold at which the correlation became significant.

Points on this clonotype: What antigen it recognizes has not been identified. Within one base of it there is no much larger clone, and no base qualities were kept.

The chain couples TRBV19 to TRBJ2-1; the D gene is perhaps TRBD2, on 6 matching bases. This clonotype was obtained from a female donor in good health. Some clones in this sample may be carry-over from other donors' samples. The sequenced sample was whole blood. The sequence in DNA is TGTGCCAGTAGTATTGGTAGCGGTTCCTACAATGAGCAGTTCTTC. Its protein reads: CASSIGSGSYNEQFF.